The 23 T cell receptor beta chains reported below all come from one sample, sequenced in a study of T cell responses to AZD1222 COVID-19 vaccine. TCRdb's table, derived via immunoSEQ multiplex PCR, lists solely in-frame clones and lacks some. This table has around 110,000 clones, approximately 90% appearing once. The sequencing used peripheral blood, collected 28 days after the second AZD1222 dose. Every receptor here comes from an adult who received the AZD1222 COVID-19 vaccine.

J is TRBJ1-1 and V is TRBV6-5; the D gene is possibly TRBD1 (5 bases). Germline V gene sequence: CDR1 MNHEY, CDR2 SVGAGI. V was clipped by 10 bases and J by 7 bases, with 13 bases between them. The CDR3 totals 11 residues. CDR3 residues: CAITETVEAFF. The DNA for the CDR3 is TGTGCCATCACAGAGACAGTTGAAGCTTTCTTT.

The V gene is TRBV28, the J gene TRBJ2-7, with 10 bases lining up with TRBD1. Trimming at V came to 5 bases and at J to 0 bases, leaving 10 bases not matched to a gene. This CDR3 comprises 17 residues. The germline gives CDR1 MDHEN, CDR2 SYDVKM. The CDR3 loop reads CASSQTTGTGVSYEQYF. The CDR3 DNA follows: TGTGCCAGCAGTCAGACCACCGGGACAGGGGTCTCCTACGAGCAGTACTTC.

This clone was counted once. This chain uses TRBV4-1 with TRBJ1-1; the D is unclear. The V gene lost 4 bases and the J gene lost 6 bases, with 9 bases spanning the gap. CDR3 length: 12 amino acids. Looked up from germline, CDR1 is MGHRA and CDR2 is YSYEKL. DNA of the CDR3: TGCGCCAGCAGCCGAGATCCACCTGAAGCTTTCTTT. Its protein is CASSRDPPEAFF.

The V gene is TRBV6-6, the J gene TRBJ1-1, with TRBD1 as a possible D gene (6 bases). Trimming took off 2 bases at V and 2 bases at J, with 12 bases between the two ends. The germline gives CDR1 MNHNY, CDR2 SVGAGI (reference sequence). The CDR3 has 15 amino acids. In DNA form, the CDR3 reads TGTGCCAGCAGTTACCCTTGGACAGTAAACACTGAAGCTTTCTTT. Its protein is CASSYPWTVNTEAFF.

V usage is TRBV7-9 and J usage is TRBJ1-5, with D hard to call. This CDR3 spans 17 amino acids. Per germline, CDR1 SEHNR and CDR2 FQNEAQ (reference sequence). V dropped 1 base and J dropped 5 bases, with 18 bases sitting between them. CDR3 in DNA: TGTGCCAGCAGCTTAGTAGGCTCTGTCGGCGGAGATCAGCCCCAGCATTTT. This gives the protein CASSLVGSVGGDQPQHF.

A remark on this clone: Additional DNA sequences in this sample encode the identical CDR3. The chain carries TRBV6-5 and TRBJ1-2; the match to TRBD1 covers 9 bases. With 0 bases clipped from V and 2 bases from J, the junction kept 1 base outside the gene matches. The CDR3 spans 15 residues. The germline V gene has CDR1 MNHEY and CDR2 SVGAGI. The CDR3 here is CASSYSGTGNYGYTF. The CDR3 DNA follows: TGTGCCAGCAGTTACTCAGGGACAGGGAACTATGGCTACACCTTC.

This rearrangement joins TRBV7-9 to TRBJ1-4; D is undetermined. V lost 0 bases and J 4 bases, leaving 12 bases between the germline ends. Germline assignment: CDR1 SEHNR and CDR2 FQNEAQ (reference sequence). The CDR3 length is 16 residues. DNA for the CDR3: TGTGCCAGCAGCTTAGCTCGGGCGGACGGTAATGAAAAACTGTTTTTT. As protein: CASSLARADGNEKLFF.

The chain uses TRBV10-3 and TRBJ1-5, with D possibly TRBD1 on 5 matching bases. There are 13 residues in the CDR3. The germline V and J ends were trimmed by 4 bases and 3 bases, with 7 bases remaining between them. Per the germline V gene, CDR1 is ENHRY and CDR2 is SYGVKD. In DNA, the CDR3 is TGTGCCATCAGTGGACAGTTCAATCAGCCCCAGCATTTT. This sequence encodes CAISGQFNQPQHF.

The genes are TRBV10-2 and TRBJ1-5; the match to TRBD1 covers 8 bases. The trim removed 6 bases at V and 0 bases at J, leaving 10 bases unmatched. This CDR3 spans 17 amino acids. The germline CDR1 and CDR2 sequences are WSHSY and SAAADI. CDR3 amino acids: CASREATGEYSNQPQHF. For the CDR3, the DNA is TGCGCCAGCAGAGAGGCGACAGGGGAGTATAGCAATCAGCCCCAGCATTTT.

The chain combines TRBV3-1 (or the pseudogene TRBV3-2) with TRBJ2-1, with 12 nucleotides matching TRBD2. CDR1 is LGHDT, CDR2 YNNKEL, per germline (reference sequence). The CDR3 consists of 15 residues. Trimming removed 4 bases from V and 6 bases from J; junction bases left unmatched: 4. In DNA form, the CDR3 reads TGTGCCAGCAGCCCCGGGACTAGCGGGTTCAATGAGCAGTTCTTC. Amino acids: CASSPGTSGFNEQFF.

This clone was picked up one time. This chain joins TRBV7-3 and TRBJ2-7; 13 bases are shared with TRBD2. The CDR3 is made up of 15 amino acids. In germline, CDR1 is SGHTA, CDR2 FQGTGA. Trimming at V came to 5 bases and at J to 2 bases, leaving 3 bases not matched to a gene. As DNA, the CDR3 is TGTGCCAGCAGCCCTGGACTAGCGGGAGCCTACGAGCAGTACTTC. Its translation is CASSPGLAGAYEQYF.

The chain has TRBV5-1 and TRBJ1-5; D not certain. V dropped 4 bases and J dropped 4 bases, with 9 bases sitting between them. CDR1 and CDR2 (germline): SGHRS, YFSETQ. CDR3 size: 13 residues. The CDR3 here is CASSADPNQPQHF. The CDR3 DNA reads TGCGCCAGCAGCGCCGACCCAAATCAGCCCCAGCATTTT.

The V call is TRBV9, the J call TRBJ2-3; D call uncertain. Germline V lookup: CDR1 SGDLS, CDR2 YYNGEE. The CDR3 has 15 amino acids. Deletions cut 0 bases from V and 1 base from J, with 9 bases between. Written as DNA, the CDR3 is TGTGCCAGCAGCGTAGAAGTGGTTGGCACAGATACGCAGTATTTT. Translation gives CASSVEVVGTDTQYF. Based on the CDR3 plus reference TRBV9 and TRBJ2-3, the full variable domain is DSGVTQTPKHLITATGQRVTLRCSPRSGDLSVYWYQQSLDQGLQFLIQYYNGEERAKGNILERFSAQQFPDLHSELNLSSLELGDSALYFCASSVEVVGTDTQYFGPGTRLTVL.

The J gene is TRBJ2-2, the V gene TRBV11-2, with 12 nucleotides matching TRBD2. The CDR3 has 18 amino acids. Germline loops: CDR1 SGHAT, CDR2 FQNNGV. Trimming cost V 0 bases and J 7 bases; bases outside gene matches: 9. The CDR3 region is CASSLDKRLAGVGGELFF. DNA for the CDR3: TGTGCCAGCAGCTTAGATAAGAGACTAGCGGGAGTGGGCGGGGAGCTGTTTTTT.

Here the CDR3 DNA reads TGTGCCAGCAGTAAAATTCCCCCCGAGACCCAGTACTTC. Translating it yields CASSKIPPETQYF. This chain links TRBV27 with TRBJ2-5; D unresolved. Germline CDR1 reads MNHEY; CDR2 reads SMNVEV (reference sequence). This CDR3 spans 13 amino acids. V was cut by 5 bases and J by 5 bases, with 12 bases left in between.

The V and J genes are TRBV27 and TRBJ2-3, with unresolved D. Trimming left V 6 bases short and J 5 bases short, with 6 bases between. The germline V gene encodes CDR1 MNHEY and CDR2 SMNVEV (reference sequence). This CDR3 is 11 amino acids long. The CDR3 protein is CASRSLDTQYF. Written as DNA, the CDR3 is TGTGCCAGCAGGTCACTAGATACGCAGTATTTT.

This clone has only one observation. This sequence joins TRBV10-3 and TRBJ1-1, with a tentative D call TRBD1 (5 bases). CDR1 is ENHRY and CDR2 is SYGVKD in the germline V gene. The CDR3 is 14 amino acids. V shed 0 bases and J shed 1 base, with 6 bases lying between them. CDR3 sequence: CAISESGQNTEAFF. CDR3 DNA: TGTGCCATCAGTGAGTCAGGACAGAACACTGAAGCTTTCTTT.

V is TRBV2 and J is TRBJ2-1; D tentatively fits TRBD1 or TRBD2 (5 bases each). The CDR3 runs 14 residues. Germline-derived CDR1 and CDR2 are SNHLY and FYNNEI. Deletions cut 4 bases from V and 6 bases from J, with 13 bases between. CDR3 sequence (DNA): TGTGCCAGCAGTGGCCTCCCGGGGACCAATGAGCAGTTCTTC. It encodes CASSGLPGTNEQFF.

J is TRBJ2-7 and V is TRBV4-2; 7 bases line up with TRBD2. This CDR3 comprises 14 residues. Germline loops: CDR1 LGHNA, CDR2 YNFKEQ. The ends lost 1 base at V and 4 bases at J; junction bases unmatched: 4. The CDR3 region is CASSQGWEGYEQYF. In nucleotides, the CDR3 is TGTGCCAGCAGCCAAGGCTGGGAGGGTTACGAGCAGTACTTC.

The chain links TRBV27 to TRBJ2-2, with D possibly being TRBD1 (6 bases). Trimming removed 2 bases from V and 2 bases from J, with 12 bases in between. Germline V gives CDR1 MNHEY, CDR2 SMNVEV (reference sequence). This CDR3 has 16 residues. The DNA for the CDR3 is TGTGCCAGCAGTTTAATCGACAGGTTAAACACCGGGGAGCTGTTTTTT. This gives the protein CASSLIDRLNTGELFF.

This chain uses TRBV9 with TRBJ2-3; D might be TRBD2 (5 bases). V lost 3 bases to trimming and J lost 5 bases, with 16 bases between them. The CDR3 has 15 residues. Germline lookup yields CDR1 SGDLS and CDR2 YYNGEE. The CDR3 DNA sequence: TGTGCCAGCAGCGGAGACCAGTACCGGGGAGATACGCAGTATTTT. Translating it yields CASSGDQYRGDTQYF.

The J gene is TRBJ2-3, the V gene TRBV11-1; 10 nucleotides match TRBD1. After removal of 2 bases from V and 5 bases from J, the junction contained 4 bases not matched to a gene. The CDR3 has 15 amino acids. CDR1 is SGHAT and CDR2 is FQDESV in the germline V gene (reference sequence). The CDR3 nucleotides are TGTGCCAGCAGCTTATGGACAGGGGGTGTAGATACGCAGTATTTT. Its protein product is CASSLWTGGVDTQYF.

The gene calls are TRBV5-1 and TRBJ2-1; TRBD2 matches at 8 bases. V lost 2 bases and J lost 5; bases outside the gene matches: 3. The CDR3 sequence is 14 residues long. Germline loops: CDR1 SGHRS, CDR2 YFSETQ. CDR3 nucleotide sequence: TGCGCCAGCAGCTTAGGACTAGCCCACAATGAGCAGTTCTTC. Amino acids: CASSLGLAHNEQFF.